This T cell receptor beta chain appears in the sequencing data of a study of blood T cell repertoires in COVID-19. In the study overall: Samples taken during acute and convalescent COVID-19 were collected in the United States, Italy and Spain.

Trimming removed 0 bases from V and 1 base from J, with 9 bases in between. Germline V gene data show CDR1 as LGHNT and CDR2 as FRNRAP. This CDR3 contains 16 residues. Authors' methods: Amplification with reference gene primers provided the estimates of nucleated cell counts. Clones were read by immunoSEQ multiplex PCR, and TCRdb kept only the in-frame ones, dropping some. V and J calls and clone size are as listed in that table; D and trimming were resolved from the DNA. The repertoire holds about 200,000 clones, with around 89% as singletons. V usage is TRBV12-5 and J usage is TRBJ2-2; no firm D call. This sequence was found in a woman aged 40 to 49 with acute or convalescent COVID-19. The specimen sequenced was peripheral blood. CDR3: CASGLVITENTGELFF. For the CDR3, the DNA is TGTGCTAGTGGTTTGGTAATCACAGAGAACACCGGGGAGCTGTTTTTT.